This T cell receptor beta chain appears in the sequencing data of a study of T-cell memory formation after mild COVID-19. This CDR3 spans 13 amino acids. CDR1 and CDR2 from the germline V gene are LGHDT and YNNKEL (reference sequence). Losses at the gene ends were 7 bases for V and 0 bases for J; bases not matched to a gene: 1. This clonotype was recorded many times. TCRdb ran MiXCR on the 5' RACE reads and lists one entry per CDR3 protein. The sample includes approximately 340,000 distinct CDR3 sequences, about an eighth of them seen just once. Material for sequencing was PBMCs or a T cell subset sorted from them (not recorded which). The J gene is TRBJ2-5, the V gene TRBV3-1; 8 bases match TRBD2. This receptor was obtained from a man between 18 and 29 years old who had mild COVID-19 (a few samples of this study predate the infection). Cell type and time point are not known. The CDR3 coding sequence is TGTGCCAGCACGGGGGGGCACCAAGAGACCCAGTACTTC. Amino acids: CASTGGHQETQYF.